A selection of T cell receptor beta chains follows, all from one sample in a study of Ad26.COV2.S vaccination and SARS-CoV-2 variants. Assay used: immunoSEQ multiplex PCR; TCRdb lists only in-frame clones, some missing. The sample has around 400,000 clones; 90% are singletons. Sequencing used peripheral blood, obtained in a trial of Ad26.COV2.S vaccine versus placebo. Receptor source: a person between 18 and 65 years old who received the Ad26.COV2.S COVID-19 vaccine or a placebo. CDR3s include the opening cysteine and the closing phenylalanine or tryptophan. The D gene is left open where the match is weak. Clone sizes are given selectively: once, few, many, or a class where the clone is expanded.

J gene: TRBJ1-4
V gene: TRBV7-9
clone size: .
D gene: .
CDR3 protein: CASSPLGFRLNEKLFF
CDR3 DNA: TGTGCCAGCAGCCCCTTGGGTTTCAGACTTAATGAAAAACTGTTTTTT

J gene: TRBJ2-5
V gene: TRBV11-2
clone size: once
D gene: TRBD2
CDR3 protein: CASSLGFERGEETQYF
CDR3 DNA: TGTGCCAGCAGCTTAGGATTTGAGCGGGGTGAAGAGACCCAGTACTTC

J gene: TRBJ2-7
V gene: TRBV11-2
clone size: .
D gene: .
CDR3 protein: CASSLVQGGEQYF
CDR3 DNA: TGTGCCAGCAGCTTAGTACAGGGCGGCGAGCAGTACTTC

J gene: TRBJ2-5
V gene: TRBV11-2
clone size: .
D gene: TRBD1
CDR3 protein: CASSPPGTGLSTQYF
CDR3 DNA: TGTGCCAGCAGCCCACCGGGGACAGGTCTTAGCACCCAGTACTTC

J gene: TRBJ2-1
V gene: TRBV9
clone size: .
D gene: .
CDR3 protein: CASSVALGGEQFF
CDR3 DNA: TGTGCCAGCAGCGTAGCTCTAGGGGGTGAGCAGTTCTTC

J gene: TRBJ2-7
V gene: TRBV7-2
clone size: .
D gene: TRBD1
CDR3 protein: CASRFQGANEQYF
CDR3 DNA: TGTGCCAGCAGATTCCAGGGGGCCAACGAGCAGTACTTC

J gene: TRBJ2-1
V gene: TRBV28
clone size: .
D gene: .
CDR3 protein: CASSAPTGMGYNEQFF
CDR3 DNA: TGTGCCAGCAGCGCACCCACAGGGATGGGCTACAATGAGCAGTTCTTC

J gene: TRBJ2-2
V gene: TRBV18
clone size: .
D gene: TRBD2
CDR3 protein: CASSAGTSGTGELFF
CDR3 DNA: TGTGCCAGCTCAGCCGGGACTAGCGGGACGGGGGAGCTGTTTTTT

J gene: TRBJ2-1
V gene: TRBV6-2/TRBV6-3
clone size: .
D gene: TRBD2
CDR3 protein: CASSPPPRLAGDANEQFF
CDR3 DNA: TGTGCCAGCAGCCCTCCCCCCCGACTAGCGGGAGACGCCAATGAGCAGTTCTTC

J gene: TRBJ2-5
V gene: TRBV10-3
clone size: .
D gene: .
CDR3 protein: CAISESGGDTTQYF
CDR3 DNA: TGTGCCATCAGTGAGTCTGGGGGCGATACGACCCAGTACTTC

J gene: TRBJ2-7
V gene: TRBV14
clone size: .
D gene: TRBD1
CDR3 protein: CASSQTDRGYEQYF
CDR3 DNA: TGTGCCAGCAGCCAGACGGACAGGGGTTACGAGCAGTACTTC

J gene: TRBJ2-1
V gene: TRBV25-1
clone size: once
D gene: TRBD2
CDR3 protein: CASSATSGRKDNEQFF
CDR3 DNA: TGTGCCAGCAGTGCCACTAGCGGGAGGAAGGACAATGAGCAGTTCTTC